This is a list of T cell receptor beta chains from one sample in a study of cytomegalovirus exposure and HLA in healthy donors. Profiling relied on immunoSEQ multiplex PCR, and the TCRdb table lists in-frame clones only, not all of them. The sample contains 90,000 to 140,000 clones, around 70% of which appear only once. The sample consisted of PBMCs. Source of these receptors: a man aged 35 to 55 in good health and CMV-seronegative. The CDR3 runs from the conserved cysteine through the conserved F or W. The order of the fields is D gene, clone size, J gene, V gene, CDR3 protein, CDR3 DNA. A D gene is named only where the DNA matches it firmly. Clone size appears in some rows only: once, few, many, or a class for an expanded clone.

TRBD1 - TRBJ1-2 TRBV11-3 CASSPRGQMVYGYTF TGTGCCAGCAGCCCCCGGGGACAGATGGTCTATGGCTACACCTTC
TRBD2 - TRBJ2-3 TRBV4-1 CASSQDGRRTDTQYF TGCGCCAGCAGCCAAGACGGGAGGAGGACAGATACGCAGTATTTT
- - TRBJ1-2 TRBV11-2 CASSLASSIYGYTF TGTGCCAGCAGCTTAGCCTCCAGTATCTATGGCTACACCTTC
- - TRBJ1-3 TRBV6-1 CASRPTVLDGNTIYF TGTGCCAGCAGGCCGACAGTTCTCGATGGAAACACCATATATTTT
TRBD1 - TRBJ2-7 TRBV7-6 CASSLSIGTANEQYF TGTGCCAGCAGCTTATCAATCGGGACAGCTAACGAGCAGTACTTC
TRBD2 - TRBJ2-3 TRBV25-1 CASSPGLAVTDTQYF TGTGCCAGCAGCCCGGGACTAGCGGTCACAGATACGCAGTATTTT
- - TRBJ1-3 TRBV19 CASSDRTSSGNTIYF TGTGCCAGTAGCGACAGGACAAGCTCTGGAAACACCATATATTTT
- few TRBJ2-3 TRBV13 CASSSNLEGDTQYF TGTGCCAGCAGCTCGAACCTCGAGGGAGATACGCAGTATTTT
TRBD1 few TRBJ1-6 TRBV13 CASSSGQGLAPLHF TGTGCCAGCAGCTCTGGACAGGGTTTGGCACCCCTCCACTTT
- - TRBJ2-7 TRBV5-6 CASTILERDEQYF TGTGCCAGCACCATACTCGAACGGGACGAGCAGTACTTC
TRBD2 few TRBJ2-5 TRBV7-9 CASSGTSGLQETQYF TGTGCCAGCAGCGGGACTAGCGGCTTACAAGAGACCCAGTACTTC
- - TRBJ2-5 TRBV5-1 CASSLAASSKETQYF TGCGCCAGCAGCTTGGCCGCTAGCAGCAAAGAGACCCAGTACTTC
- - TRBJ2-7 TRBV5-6 CASSLVRTYEQYF TGTGCCAGCAGCTTGGTCAGGACCTACGAGCAGTACTTC
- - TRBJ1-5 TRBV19 CASSTEQGNQPQHF TGTGCCAGTAGTACGGAACAGGGCAATCAGCCCCAGCATTTT
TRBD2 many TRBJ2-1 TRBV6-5 CASGTSSYNEQFF TGTGCCTCCGGGACTAGCTCCTACAATGAGCAGTTCTTC
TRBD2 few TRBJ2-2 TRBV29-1 CSVRGLAGGPTGELFF TGCAGCGTGCGGGGACTAGCGGGAGGGCCAACCGGGGAGCTGTTTTTT
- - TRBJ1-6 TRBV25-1 CASSEWASGNSPLHF TGTGCCAGCAGCGAATGGGCAAGTGGTAATTCACCCCTCCACTTT
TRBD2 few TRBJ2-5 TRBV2 CASSDWLASGETQYF TGTGCCAGCAGTGATTGGCTGGCTAGCGGAGAGACCCAGTACTTC
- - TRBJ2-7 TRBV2 CASSENRGGQGSYEQYF TGTGCCAGCAGTGAAAACCGTGGGGGCCAGGGGTCCTACGAGCAGTACTTC
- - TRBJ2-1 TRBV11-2 CASSYDRNYNEQFF TGTGCCAGCAGTTATGACAGGAACTACAATGAGCAGTTCTTC
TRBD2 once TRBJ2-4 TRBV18 CASSPPAGVKDIQYF TGTGCCAGCTCACCACCGGCGGGGGTTAAGGACATTCAGTACTTC
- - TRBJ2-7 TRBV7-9 CASSKQGSYEQYF TGTGCCAGCAGCAAACAGGGCTCCTACGAGCAGTACTTC
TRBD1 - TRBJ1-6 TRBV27 CASRIQGLDSPLHF TGTGCCAGCAGGATACAGGGGTTGGATTCACCCCTCCACTTT
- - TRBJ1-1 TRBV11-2 CASSFDGLNTEAFF TGTGCCAGCAGCTTCGACGGGTTGAACACTGAAGCTTTCTTT
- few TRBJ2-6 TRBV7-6 CASSLGGRANVLTF TGTGCCAGCAGCTTGGGGGGTAGGGCCAACGTCCTGACTTTC
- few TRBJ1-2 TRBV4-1 CASNYGQGPNYGYTF TGCGCCAGCAACTATGGGCAGGGGCCTAACTATGGCTACACCTTC
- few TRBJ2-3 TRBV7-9 CASSPAGSSTDTQYF TGTGCCAGCAGCCCAGCAGGGTCTAGCACAGATACGCAGTATTTT
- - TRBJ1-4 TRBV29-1 CSVAGVATNEKLFF TGCAGCGTGGCCGGGGTTGCAACTAATGAAAAACTGTTTTTT
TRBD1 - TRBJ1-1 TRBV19 CASGDRRMNTEAFF TGTGCCAGTGGGGACAGGCGGATGAACACTGAAGCTTTCTTT
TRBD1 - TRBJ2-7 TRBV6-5 CASSHGTATYEQYF TGTGCCAGCAGTCACGGGACAGCCACCTACGAGCAGTACTTC
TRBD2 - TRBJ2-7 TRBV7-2 CASSMGLAGSYEQYF TGTGCCAGCAGCATGGGACTAGCGGGTTCTTACGAGCAGTACTTC
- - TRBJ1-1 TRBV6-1 CASSAPGRINTEAFF TGTGCCAGCAGTGCCCCGGGTCGAATAAACACTGAAGCTTTCTTT
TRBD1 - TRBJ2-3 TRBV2 CASRYRTGDGTDTQYF TGTGCCAGCAGGTATAGGACAGGGGACGGCACAGATACGCAGTATTTT
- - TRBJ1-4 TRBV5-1 CASSLMAGQGNEKLFF TGCGCCAGCAGCTTGATGGCAGGCCAGGGGAATGAAAAACTGTTTTTT
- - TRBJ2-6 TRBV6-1 CASISGASGANVLTF TGTGCCAGCATCTCTGGGGCATCTGGGGCCAACGTCCTGACTTTC
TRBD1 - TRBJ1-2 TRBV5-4 CASRVWGTGGDGYTF TGTGCCAGCAGGGTGTGGGGGACAGGGGGAGATGGCTACACCTTC
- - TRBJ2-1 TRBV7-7 CASSLGASSYNEQFF TGTGCCAGCAGCTTAGGCGCGAGTTCCTACAATGAGCAGTTCTTC
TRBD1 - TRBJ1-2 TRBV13 CASSNSGTAEYYGYTF TGTGCCAGCAGCAACTCCGGGACAGCTGAATACTATGGCTACACCTTC
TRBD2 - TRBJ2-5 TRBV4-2 CASSQGAGPQETQYF TGTGCCAGCAGCCAAGGAGCGGGGCCACAAGAGACCCAGTACTTC
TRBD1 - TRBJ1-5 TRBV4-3 CASSQDRQGAVLKPQHF TGCGCCAGCAGCCAAGATCGGCAGGGGGCGGTCTTGAAGCCCCAGCATTTT
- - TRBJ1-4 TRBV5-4 CASSSRPPRGGNEKLFF TGTGCCAGCAGCTCTCGGCCTCCGCGGGGAGGTAATGAAAAACTGTTTTTT
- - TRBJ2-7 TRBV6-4 CASSPYGGSYEQYF TGTGCCAGCAGCCCGTACGGCGGTTCCTACGAGCAGTACTTC
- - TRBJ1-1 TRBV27 CASSLQFLSTEAFF TGTGCCAGCAGTTTACAGTTTTTATCCACTGAAGCTTTCTTT
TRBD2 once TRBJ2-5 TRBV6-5 CASSWAGGPQETQYF TGTGCCAGCAGTTGGGCGGGAGGGCCCCAAGAGACCCAGTACTTC
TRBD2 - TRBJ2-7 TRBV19 CASSLGLAETRSYEQYF TGTGCCAGTAGCCTCGGACTAGCGGAGACAAGATCCTACGAGCAGTACTTC
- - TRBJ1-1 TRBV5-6 CASSLVGSEAFF TGTGCCAGCAGCTTGGTTGGCTCTGAAGCTTTCTTT
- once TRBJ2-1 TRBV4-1 CASSQDLNGGAMFNEQFF TGCGCCAGCAGCCAAGATCTCAATGGAGGGGCCATGTTCAATGAGCAGTTCTTC
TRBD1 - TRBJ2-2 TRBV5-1 CASSLSRYRTGTNTGELFF TGCGCCAGCAGCTTGTCCCGGTACCGGACAGGTACGAACACCGGGGAGCTGTTTTTT
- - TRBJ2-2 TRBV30 CAWSVSRGRTGELFF TGTGCCTGGAGTGTATCCAGGGGCCGCACCGGGGAGCTGTTTTTT
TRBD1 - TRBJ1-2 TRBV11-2 CASSFDRGLWGYTF TGTGCCAGCAGCTTCGACAGGGGGCTTTGGGGCTACACCTTC
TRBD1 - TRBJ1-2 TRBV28 CASSPGPGQGGYYGYTF TGTGCCAGCAGCCCAGGCCCGGGACAGGGGGGGTACTATGGCTACACCTTC
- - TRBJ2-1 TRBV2 CASMFQELEQFF TGTGCCAGCATGTTTCAAGAGCTTGAGCAGTTCTTC
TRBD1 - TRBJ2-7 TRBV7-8 CASSSLTQGAYEQYF TGTGCCAGCAGCTCACTCACACAGGGGGCCTACGAGCAGTACTTC
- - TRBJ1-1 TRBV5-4 CASRSGGWDTNTEAFF TGTGCCAGCAGGAGCGGGGGCTGGGACACCAATACTGAAGCTTTCTTT
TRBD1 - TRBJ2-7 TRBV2 CASSGAGTGYYEQYF TGTGCCAGCAGTGGGGCCGGGACAGGGTACTACGAGCAGTACTTC
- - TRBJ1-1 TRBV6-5 CASSSPGGKTEAFF TGTGCCAGCAGCTCCCCCGGGGGTAAGACTGAAGCTTTCTTT
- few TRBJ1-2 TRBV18 CASSPPLVYGYTF TGTGCCAGCTCACCCCCGTTAGTCTATGGCTACACCTTC
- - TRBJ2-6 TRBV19 CATTTGSSGANVLTF TGTGCCACTACTACCGGTAGCTCTGGGGCCAACGTCCTGACTTTC
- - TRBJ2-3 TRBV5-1 CASSLGTSPPDTQYF TGCGCCAGCAGCTTGGGTACTAGCCCGCCAGATACGCAGTATTTT